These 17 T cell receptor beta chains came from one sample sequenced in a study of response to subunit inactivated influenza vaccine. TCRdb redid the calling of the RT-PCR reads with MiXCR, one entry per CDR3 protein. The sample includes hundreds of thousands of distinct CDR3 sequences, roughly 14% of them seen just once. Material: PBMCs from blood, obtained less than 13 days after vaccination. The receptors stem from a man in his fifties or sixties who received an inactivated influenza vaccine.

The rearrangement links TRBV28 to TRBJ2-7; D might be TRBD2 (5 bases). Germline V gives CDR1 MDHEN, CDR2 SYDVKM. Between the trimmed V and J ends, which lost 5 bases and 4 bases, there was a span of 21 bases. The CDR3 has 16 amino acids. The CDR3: CASSAMVGEFYYEQYF. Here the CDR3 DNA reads TGTGCCAGCAGTGCTATGGTCGGGGAATTCTATTACGAGCAGTACTTC.

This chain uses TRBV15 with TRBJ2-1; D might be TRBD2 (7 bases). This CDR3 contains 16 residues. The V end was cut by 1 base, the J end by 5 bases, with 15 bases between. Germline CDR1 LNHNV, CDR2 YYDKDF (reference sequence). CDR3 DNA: TGTGCCACCAGCAGAGCGAACGGGGGGCCTCACAATGAGCAGTTCTTC. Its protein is CATSRANGGPHNEQFF.

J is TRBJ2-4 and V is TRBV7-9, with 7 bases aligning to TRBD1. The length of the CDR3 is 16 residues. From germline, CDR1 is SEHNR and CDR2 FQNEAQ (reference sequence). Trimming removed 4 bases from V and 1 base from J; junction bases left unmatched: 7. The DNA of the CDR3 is TGTGCCAGCAGCTCACAGGGGATTCGGGCCAAAAACATTCAGTACTTC. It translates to CASSSQGIRAKNIQYF.

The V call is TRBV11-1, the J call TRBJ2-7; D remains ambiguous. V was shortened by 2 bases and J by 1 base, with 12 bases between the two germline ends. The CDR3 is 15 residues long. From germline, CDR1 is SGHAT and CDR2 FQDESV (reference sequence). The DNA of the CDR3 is TGTGCCAGCAGCTTAACGGCCGGCCTTTCCTACGAGCAGTACTTC. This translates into CASSLTAGLSYEQYF.

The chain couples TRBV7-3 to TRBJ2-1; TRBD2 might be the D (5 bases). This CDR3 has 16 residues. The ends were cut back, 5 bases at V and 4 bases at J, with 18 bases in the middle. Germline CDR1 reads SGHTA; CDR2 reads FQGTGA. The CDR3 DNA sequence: TGTGCCAGCAGCCCGACACTAGTTCCCGCTTACAATGAGCAGTTCTTC. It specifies CASSPTLVPAYNEQFF.

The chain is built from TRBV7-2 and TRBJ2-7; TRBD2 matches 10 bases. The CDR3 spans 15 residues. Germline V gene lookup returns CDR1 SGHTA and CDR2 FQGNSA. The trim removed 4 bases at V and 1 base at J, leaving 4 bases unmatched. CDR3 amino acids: CASSSLAGASYEQYF. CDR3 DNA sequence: TGTGCCAGCAGCTCCCTAGCGGGAGCTTCCTACGAGCAGTACTTC.

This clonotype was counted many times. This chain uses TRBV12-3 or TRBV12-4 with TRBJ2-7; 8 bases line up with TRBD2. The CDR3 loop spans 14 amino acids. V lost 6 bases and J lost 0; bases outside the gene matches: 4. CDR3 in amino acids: CASRRTSSSYEQYF. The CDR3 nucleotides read TGTGCCAGCAGACGGACTAGCAGCTCCTACGAGCAGTACTTC.

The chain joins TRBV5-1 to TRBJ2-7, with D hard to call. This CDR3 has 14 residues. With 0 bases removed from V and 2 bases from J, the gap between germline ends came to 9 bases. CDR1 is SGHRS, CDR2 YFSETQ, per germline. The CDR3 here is CASSLETNTYEQYF. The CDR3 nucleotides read TGCGCCAGCAGCTTGGAGACAAACACCTACGAGCAGTACTTC. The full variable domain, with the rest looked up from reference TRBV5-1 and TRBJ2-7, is KAGVTQTPRYLIKTRGQQVTLSCSPISGHRSVSWYQQTPGQGLQFLFEYFSETQRNKGNFPGRFSGRQFSNSRSEMNVSTLELGDSALYLCASSLETNTYEQYFGPGTRLTVT.

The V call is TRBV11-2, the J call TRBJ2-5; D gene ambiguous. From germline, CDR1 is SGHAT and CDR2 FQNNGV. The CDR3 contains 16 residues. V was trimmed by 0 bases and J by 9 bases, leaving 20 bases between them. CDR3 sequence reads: CASSLDLGQVAVAQYF. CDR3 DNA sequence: TGTGCCAGCAGCTTAGATCTCGGGCAGGTGGCGGTGGCCCAGTACTTC.

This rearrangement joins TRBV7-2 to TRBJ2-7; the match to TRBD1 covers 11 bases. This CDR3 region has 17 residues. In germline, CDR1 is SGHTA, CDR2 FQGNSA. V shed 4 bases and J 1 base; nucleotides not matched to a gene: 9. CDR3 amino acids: CASSYTGTGGSSYEQYF. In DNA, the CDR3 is TGTGCCAGCAGCTACACCGGGACAGGGGGATCGTCCTACGAGCAGTACTTC. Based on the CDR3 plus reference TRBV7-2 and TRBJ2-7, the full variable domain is GAGVSQSPSNKVTEKGKDVELRCDPISGHTALYWYRQSLGQGLEFLIYFQGNSAPDKSGLPSDRFSAERTGGSVSTLTIQRTQQEDSAVYLCASSYTGTGGSSYEQYFGPGTRLTVT.

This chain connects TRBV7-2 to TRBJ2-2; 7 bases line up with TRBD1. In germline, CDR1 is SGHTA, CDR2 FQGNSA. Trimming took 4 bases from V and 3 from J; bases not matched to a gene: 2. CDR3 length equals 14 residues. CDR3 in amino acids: CASSWGQHTGELFF. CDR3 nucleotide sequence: TGTGCCAGCAGCTGGGGACAGCACACCGGGGAGCTGTTTTTT.

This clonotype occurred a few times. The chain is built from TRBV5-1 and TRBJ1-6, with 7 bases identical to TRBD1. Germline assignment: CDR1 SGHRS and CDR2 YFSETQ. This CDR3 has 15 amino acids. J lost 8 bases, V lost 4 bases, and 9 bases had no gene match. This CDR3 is CASSGREGADSPLHF. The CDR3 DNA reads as TGCGCCAGCAGCGGCCGAGAGGGGGCTGATTCACCCCTCCACTTT.

Written as DNA, the CDR3 is TGTGCCATCCTTCTCTCTGGGGCCAACGTCCTGACTTTC. Translated: CAILLSGANVLTF. The genes are TRBV12-3 or TRBV12-4 and TRBJ2-6; no reliable D call. There are 13 residues in the CDR3. Trimming took off 10 bases at V and 0 bases at J, with 7 bases between the two ends.

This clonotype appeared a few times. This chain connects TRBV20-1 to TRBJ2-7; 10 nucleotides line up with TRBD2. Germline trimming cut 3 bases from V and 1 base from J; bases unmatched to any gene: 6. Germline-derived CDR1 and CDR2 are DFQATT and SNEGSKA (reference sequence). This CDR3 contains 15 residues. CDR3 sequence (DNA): TGCAGTGCTAGTAGCGGGGGGTTTTTATCCTACGAGCAGTACTTC. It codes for CSASSGGFLSYEQYF.

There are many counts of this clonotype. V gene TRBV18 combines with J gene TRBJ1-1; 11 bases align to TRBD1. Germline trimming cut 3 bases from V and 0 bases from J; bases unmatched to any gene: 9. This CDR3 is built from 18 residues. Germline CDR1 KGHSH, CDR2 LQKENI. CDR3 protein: CASSPPLGQGGMNTEAFF. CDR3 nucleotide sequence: TGTGCCAGCTCACCCCCTCTGGGACAGGGGGGGATGAACACTGAAGCTTTCTTT.

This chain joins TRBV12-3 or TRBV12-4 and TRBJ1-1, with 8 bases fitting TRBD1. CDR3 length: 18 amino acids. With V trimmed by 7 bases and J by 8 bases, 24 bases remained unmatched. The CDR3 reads CASTTSQVWDRRDWEAFF. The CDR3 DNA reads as TGTGCCAGCACCACGTCGCAAGTGTGGGACAGGAGGGATTGGGAAGCTTTCTTT.

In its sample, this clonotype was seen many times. The CDR3: CASSLIGQGLSGEQYF. CDR3 sequence (DNA): TGTGCCAGCAGCTTGATAGGACAGGGTCTTTCGGGCGAGCAGTACTTC. The chain links TRBV7-8 to TRBJ2-7; 8 bases match TRBD1. Germline values: CDR1 SGHVS, CDR2 FQNEAQ. The CDR3 runs 16 residues. Germline trimming cut 3 bases from V and 6 bases from J; bases unmatched to any gene: 13.